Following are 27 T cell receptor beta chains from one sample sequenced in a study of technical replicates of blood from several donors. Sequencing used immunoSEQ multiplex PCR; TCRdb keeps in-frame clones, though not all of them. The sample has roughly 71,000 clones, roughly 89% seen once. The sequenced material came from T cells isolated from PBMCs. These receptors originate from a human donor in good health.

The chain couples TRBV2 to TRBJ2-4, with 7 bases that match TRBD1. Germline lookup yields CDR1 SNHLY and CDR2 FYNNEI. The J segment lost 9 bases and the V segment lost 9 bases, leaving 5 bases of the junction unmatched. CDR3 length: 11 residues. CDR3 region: CARRTGVIQYF. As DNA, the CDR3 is TGTGCCAGACGGACAGGCGTCATTCAGTACTTC.

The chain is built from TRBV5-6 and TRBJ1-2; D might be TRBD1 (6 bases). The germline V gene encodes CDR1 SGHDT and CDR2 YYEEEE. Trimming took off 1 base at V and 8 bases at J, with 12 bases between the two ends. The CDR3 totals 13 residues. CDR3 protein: CASSLFAGDGYTF. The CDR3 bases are TGTGCCAGCAGCTTGTTCGCAGGGGACGGCTACACCTTC.

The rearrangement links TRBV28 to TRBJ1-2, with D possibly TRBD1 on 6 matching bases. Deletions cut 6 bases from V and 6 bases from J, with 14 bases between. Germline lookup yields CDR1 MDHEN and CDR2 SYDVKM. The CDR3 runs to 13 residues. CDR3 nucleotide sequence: TGTGCCAGCAGATACAGGGAAATTCATGGCTACACCTTC. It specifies CASRYREIHGYTF.

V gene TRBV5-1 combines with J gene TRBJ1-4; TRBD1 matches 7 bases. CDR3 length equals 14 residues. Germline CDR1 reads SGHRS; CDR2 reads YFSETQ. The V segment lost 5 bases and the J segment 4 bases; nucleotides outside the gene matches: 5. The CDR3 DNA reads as TGCGCCAGCAGGACCGGGACAGATAATGAAAAACTGTTTTTT. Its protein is CASRTGTDNEKLFF.

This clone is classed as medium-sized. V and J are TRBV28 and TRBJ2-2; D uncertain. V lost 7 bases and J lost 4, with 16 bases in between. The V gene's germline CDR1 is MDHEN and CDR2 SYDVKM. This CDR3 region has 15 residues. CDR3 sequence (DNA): TGTGCCAGCAACCTCCGGGTAAAAGGCACCGGGGAGCTGTTTTTT. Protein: CASNLRVKGTGELFF.

The CDR3 DNA reads TGTGCCAGCAGCCCAATAGGGGCTTCAGGCTACACCTTC. Its protein is CASSPIGASGYTF. The gene calls are TRBV9 and TRBJ1-2; a weak D match, TRBD1 (5 bases). The germline gives CDR1 SGDLS, CDR2 YYNGEE. V was pared by 4 bases and J by 8 bases, with 15 bases between. There are 13 residues in the CDR3.

The CDR3 reads CASSQDRGSGNTIYF. The DNA for the CDR3 is TGCGCCAGCAGCCAAGATCGGGGCTCTGGAAACACCATATATTTT. V and J are TRBV4-1 and TRBJ1-3; D is uncertain. The CDR3 extends over 15 amino acids. Germline loops: CDR1 MGHRA, CDR2 YSYEKL. Between the trimmed V and J ends, which lost 0 bases and 0 bases, there was a span of 6 bases.

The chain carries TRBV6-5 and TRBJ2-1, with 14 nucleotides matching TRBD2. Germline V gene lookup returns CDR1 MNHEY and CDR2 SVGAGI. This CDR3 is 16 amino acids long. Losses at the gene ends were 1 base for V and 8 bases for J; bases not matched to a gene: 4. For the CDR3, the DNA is TGTGCCAGCAGTTACTTTGGGACTAGCGGGAGTTATGAGCAGTTCTTC. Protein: CASSYFGTSGSYEQFF.

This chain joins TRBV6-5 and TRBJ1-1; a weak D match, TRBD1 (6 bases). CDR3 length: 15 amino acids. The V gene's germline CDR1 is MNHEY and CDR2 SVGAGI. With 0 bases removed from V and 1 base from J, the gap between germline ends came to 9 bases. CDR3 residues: CASSYSLGANTEAFF. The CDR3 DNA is TGTGCCAGCAGTTACTCATTGGGGGCGAACACTGAAGCTTTCTTT.

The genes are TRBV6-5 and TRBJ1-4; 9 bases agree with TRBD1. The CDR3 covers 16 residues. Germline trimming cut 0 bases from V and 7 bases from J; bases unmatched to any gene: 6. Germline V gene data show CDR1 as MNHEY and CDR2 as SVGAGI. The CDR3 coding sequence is TGTGCCAGCAGTTACTCAGGACAGGGGACTTTTGAAAAACTGTTTTTT. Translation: CASSYSGQGTFEKLFF.

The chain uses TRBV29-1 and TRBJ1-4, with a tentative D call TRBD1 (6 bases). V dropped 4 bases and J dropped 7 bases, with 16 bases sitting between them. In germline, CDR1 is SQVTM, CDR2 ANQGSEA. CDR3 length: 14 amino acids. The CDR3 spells CSVGQGLLSEKLFF. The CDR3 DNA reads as TGCAGCGTTGGTCAGGGGCTTCTGAGTGAAAAACTGTTTTTT.

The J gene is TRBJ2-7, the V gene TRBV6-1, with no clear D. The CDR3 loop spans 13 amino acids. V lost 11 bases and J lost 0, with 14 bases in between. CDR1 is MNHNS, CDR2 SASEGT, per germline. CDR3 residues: CAGGRGSSYEQYF. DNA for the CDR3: TGTGCCGGTGGTAGAGGTAGCTCCTACGAGCAGTACTTC.

The CDR3 sequence: CASSVIATANYGYTF. DNA for the CDR3: TGTGCCAGCAGCGTAATTGCTACAGCTAACTATGGCTACACCTTC. The chain employs TRBV9 and TRBJ1-2; no firm D call. The CDR3 runs 15 residues. V was pared by 1 base and J by 0 bases, with 10 bases between. Germline V gene data show CDR1 as SGDLS and CDR2 as YYNGEE. The full variable domain, in which reference TRBV9 and TRBJ1-2 provide the parts outside the CDR3, is DSGVTQTPKHLITATGQRVTLRCSPRSGDLSVYWYQQSLDQGLQFLIQYYNGEERAKGNILERFSAQQFPDLHSELNLSSLELGDSALYFCASSVIATANYGYTFGSGTRLTVV.

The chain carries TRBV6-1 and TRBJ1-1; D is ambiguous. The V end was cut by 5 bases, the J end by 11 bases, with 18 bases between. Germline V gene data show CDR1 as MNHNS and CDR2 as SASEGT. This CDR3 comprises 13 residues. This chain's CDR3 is CASSFEGRKLAFF. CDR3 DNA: TGTGCCAGCAGTTTTGAAGGCAGGAAGTTGGCTTTCTTT.

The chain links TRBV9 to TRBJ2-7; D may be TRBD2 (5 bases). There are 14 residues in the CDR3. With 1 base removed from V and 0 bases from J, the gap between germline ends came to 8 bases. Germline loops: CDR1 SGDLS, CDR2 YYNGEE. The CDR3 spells CASSVLGASYEQYF. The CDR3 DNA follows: TGTGCCAGCAGCGTACTGGGAGCCTCCTACGAGCAGTACTTC.

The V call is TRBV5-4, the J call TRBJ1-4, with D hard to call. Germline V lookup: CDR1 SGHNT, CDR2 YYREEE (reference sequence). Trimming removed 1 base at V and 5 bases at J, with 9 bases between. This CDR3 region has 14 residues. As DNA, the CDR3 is TGTGCCAGCAGCTTGAAACAGCTAAATGAAAAACTGTTTTTT. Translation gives CASSLKQLNEKLFF.

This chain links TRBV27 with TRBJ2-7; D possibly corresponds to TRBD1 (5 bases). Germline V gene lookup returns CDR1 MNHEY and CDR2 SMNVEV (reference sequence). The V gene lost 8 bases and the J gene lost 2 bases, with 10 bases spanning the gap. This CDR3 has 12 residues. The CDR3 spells CASLDSTYEQYF. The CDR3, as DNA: TGTGCCAGCCTAGACAGTACCTACGAGCAGTACTTC.

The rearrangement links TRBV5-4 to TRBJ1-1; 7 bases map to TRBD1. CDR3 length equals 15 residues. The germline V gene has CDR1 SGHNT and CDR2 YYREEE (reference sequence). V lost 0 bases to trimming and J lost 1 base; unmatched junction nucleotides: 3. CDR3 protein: CASSLEGARNTEAFF. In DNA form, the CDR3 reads TGTGCCAGCAGCTTGGAGGGGGCGCGGAACACTGAAGCTTTCTTT.

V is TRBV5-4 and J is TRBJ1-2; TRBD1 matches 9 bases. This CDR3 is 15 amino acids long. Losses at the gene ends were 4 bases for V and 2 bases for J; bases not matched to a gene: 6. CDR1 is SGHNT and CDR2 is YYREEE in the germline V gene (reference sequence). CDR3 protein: CASSGAGTGNYGYTF. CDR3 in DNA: TGTGCCAGCAGCGGAGCCGGGACAGGGAACTATGGCTACACCTTC.

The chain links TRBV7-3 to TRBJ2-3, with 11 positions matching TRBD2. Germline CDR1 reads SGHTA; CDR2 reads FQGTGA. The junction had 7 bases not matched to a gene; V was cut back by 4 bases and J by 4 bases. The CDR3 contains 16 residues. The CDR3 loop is CASSSWTSGHSDTQYF. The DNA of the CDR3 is TGTGCCAGCAGCTCCTGGACTAGCGGGCACTCAGATACGCAGTATTTT.

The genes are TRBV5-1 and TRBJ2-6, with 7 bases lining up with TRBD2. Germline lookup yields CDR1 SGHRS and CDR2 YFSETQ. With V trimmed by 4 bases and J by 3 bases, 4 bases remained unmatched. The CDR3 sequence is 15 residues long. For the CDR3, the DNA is TGCGCCAGCAGCCCCGGGGGGTTTGGGGCCAACGTCCTGACTTTC. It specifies CASSPGGFGANVLTF.

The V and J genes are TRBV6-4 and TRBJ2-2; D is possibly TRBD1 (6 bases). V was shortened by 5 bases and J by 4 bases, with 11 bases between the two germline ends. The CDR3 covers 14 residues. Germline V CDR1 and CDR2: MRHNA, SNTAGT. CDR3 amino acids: CASSKGESTGELFF. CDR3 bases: TGTGCCAGCAGTAAGGGGGAGTCCACCGGGGAGCTGTTTTTT.

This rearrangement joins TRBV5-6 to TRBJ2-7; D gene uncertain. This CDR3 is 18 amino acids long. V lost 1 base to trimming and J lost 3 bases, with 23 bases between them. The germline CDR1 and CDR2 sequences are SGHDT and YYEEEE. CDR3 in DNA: TGTGCCAGCAGCTTGTTCGTAACGACATCCCATGAGATCTACGAGCAGTACTTC. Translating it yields CASSLFVTTSHEIYEQYF.

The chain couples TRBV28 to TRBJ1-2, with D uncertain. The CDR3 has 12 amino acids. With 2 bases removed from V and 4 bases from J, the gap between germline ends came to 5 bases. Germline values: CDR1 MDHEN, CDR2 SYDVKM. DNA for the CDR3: TGTGCCAGCAGTTTACATGTCTATGGCTACACCTTC. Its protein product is CASSLHVYGYTF.

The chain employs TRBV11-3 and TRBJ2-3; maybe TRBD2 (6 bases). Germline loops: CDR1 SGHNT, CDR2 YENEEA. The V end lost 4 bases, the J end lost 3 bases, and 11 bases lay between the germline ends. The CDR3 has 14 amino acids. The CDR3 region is CASSSEGRTDTQYF. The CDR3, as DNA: TGTGCCAGCAGCTCCGAGGGGAGGACAGATACGCAGTATTTT.

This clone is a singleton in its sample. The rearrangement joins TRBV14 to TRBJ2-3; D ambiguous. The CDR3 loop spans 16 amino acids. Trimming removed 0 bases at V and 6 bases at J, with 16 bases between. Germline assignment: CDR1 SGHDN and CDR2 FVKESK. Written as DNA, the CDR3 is TGTGCCAGCAGCCAAGAGATTAGTCTTTCGCGGGATACGCAGTATTTT. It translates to CASSQEISLSRDTQYF.

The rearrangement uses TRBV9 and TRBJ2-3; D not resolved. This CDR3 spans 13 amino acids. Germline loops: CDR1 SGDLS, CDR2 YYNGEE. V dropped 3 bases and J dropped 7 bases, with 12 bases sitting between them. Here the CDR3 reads CASSGAGANTQYF. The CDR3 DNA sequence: TGTGCCAGCAGCGGGGCTGGCGCAAATACGCAGTATTTT.